The 7 T cell receptor beta chains listed next were all sequenced from one sample in a study of T-cell reconstitution after alpha-beta-depleted transplantation in children. Researchers prepared the TCRbeta library using unique molecular identifiers, the study reports. TCRdb redid the calling of the PCR reads with MiXCR, one entry per CDR3 protein. The sample shows approximately 640,000 distinct CDR3 sequences, roughly 17% of them seen only once. Sample: PBMCs from the stem cell graft donor, taken from the stem cell graft. The receptors were gathered from a human donor who donated a stem cell graft to a child with acute myeloid leukemia.

This clonotype showed up many times. V gene TRBV29-1 combines with J gene TRBJ2-7; D is perhaps TRBD1 or TRBD2 (5 bases each). The CDR3 loop spans 13 amino acids. Between the trimmed V and J ends, which lost 5 bases and 2 bases, there was a span of 13 bases. CDR1 and CDR2 (germline): SQVTM, ANQGSEA. The CDR3 nucleotides are TGCAGCGTTCGCCGGGACCTGGCCTACGAGCAGTACTTC. Translated, it gives CSVRRDLAYEQYF.

The chain joins TRBV12-3 or TRBV12-4 to TRBJ1-2; D is unresolved. Trimming left V 1 base short and J 6 bases short, with 9 bases between. The CDR3 length is 13 residues. CDR3 in DNA: TGTGCCAGCAGTTTAGAGGGTTCCGATGGCTACACCTTC. It yields the protein CASSLEGSDGYTF.

This clonotype occurred a few times. V and J are TRBV27 and TRBJ2-3, with a weak D call TRBD2 (5 bases). The length of the CDR3 is 19 residues. Germline values: CDR1 MNHEY, CDR2 SMNVEV (reference sequence). The V and J ends lost 2 bases and 0 bases respectively, with 21 bases between them. In DNA, the CDR3 is TGTGCCAGCAGTTTACGCCCCCCGCGGAGCGGACCTAGCACAGATACGCAGTATTTT. Its translation is CASSLRPPRSGPSTDTQYF.

The CDR3 sequence: CASSFGDGGNIQYF. The CDR3 bases are TGTGCCAGCAGCTTCGGGGACGGAGGGAACATTCAGTACTTC. The V gene is TRBV11-1, the J gene TRBJ2-4; D is possibly TRBD2 (6 bases). The V gene lost 3 bases and the J gene lost 7 bases, with 13 bases spanning the gap. The CDR3 spans 14 residues. Germline CDR1 and CDR2: SGHAT and FQDESV (reference sequence).

There are a few counts of this clonotype. The CDR3 coding sequence is TGTGCCAGCAGTTTACGGGCCGGGACAGGGAAGCTGTTTTTT. Translated: CASSLRAGTGKLFF. The V call is TRBV12-3 or TRBV12-4, the J call TRBJ2-2, with TRBD1 matching over 9 bases. This CDR3 is 14 amino acids long. With V trimmed by 2 bases and J by 12 bases, 7 bases remained unmatched.

This clonotype showed up just once. The V gene is TRBV24-1, the J gene TRBJ2-2; weak D call: TRBD1 (6 bases). V gave up 2 bases and J gave up 3 bases, with 12 bases separating them. The CDR3 is 16 residues long. The germline gives CDR1 KGHDR, CDR2 SFDVKD. The CDR3 DNA is TGTGCCACCAGTGATTCCATGGGGGCCGACACCGGGGAGCTGTTTTTT. Protein: CATSDSMGADTGELFF.

This clonotype was picked up a small number of times. This chain connects TRBV5-1 to TRBJ1-2; weak D call: TRBD1 (5 bases). The CDR3 contains 15 residues. V lost 1 base and J lost 2, with 12 bases in between. CDR1 is SGHRS and CDR2 is YFSETQ in the germline V gene. The CDR3 reads CASSLNLGHNYGYTF. CDR3 nucleotide sequence: TGCGCCAGCAGCTTGAATCTCGGACACAACTATGGCTACACCTTC. Complete variable domain (other parts from reference TRBV5-1 and TRBJ1-2): KAGVTQTPRYLIKTRGQQVTLSCSPISGHRSVSWYQQTPGQGLQFLFEYFSETQRNKGNFPGRFSGRQFSNSRSEMNVSTLELGDSALYLCASSLNLGHNYGYTFGSGTRLTVV.